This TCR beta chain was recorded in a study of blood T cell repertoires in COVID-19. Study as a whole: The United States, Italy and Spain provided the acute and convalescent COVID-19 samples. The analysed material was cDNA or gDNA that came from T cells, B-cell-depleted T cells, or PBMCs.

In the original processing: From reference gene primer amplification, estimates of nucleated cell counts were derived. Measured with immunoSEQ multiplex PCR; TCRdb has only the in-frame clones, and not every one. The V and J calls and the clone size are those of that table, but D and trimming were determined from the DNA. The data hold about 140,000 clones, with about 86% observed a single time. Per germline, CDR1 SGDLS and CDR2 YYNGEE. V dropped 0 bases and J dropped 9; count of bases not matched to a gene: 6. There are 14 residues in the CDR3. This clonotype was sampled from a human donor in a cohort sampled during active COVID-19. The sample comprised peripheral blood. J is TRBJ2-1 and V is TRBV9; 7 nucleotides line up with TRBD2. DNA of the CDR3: TGTGCCAGCAGCGTAGCTCCGGGGGGAGGTGAGCAGTTCTTC. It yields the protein CASSVAPGGGEQFF. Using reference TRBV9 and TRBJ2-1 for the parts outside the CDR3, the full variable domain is DSGVTQTPKHLITATGQRVTLRCSPRSGDLSVYWYQQSLDQGLQFLIQYYNGEERAKGNILERFSAQQFPDLHSELNLSSLELGDSALYFCASSVAPGGGEQFFGPGTRLTVL.